This TCR beta chain was recorded in a study of cytomegalovirus exposure and HLA in healthy donors. General study findings and limits: Earlier findings revealed that most TCR beta V segments proved productive either about 87% or about 30% of the time.

PCR employed 60 Vbeta and 13 Jbeta primers. Produced via immunoSEQ multiplex PCR; TCRdb's table is partial and in-frame only. There are hundreds of thousands of clones in the sample; around two thirds occur only once, and over 2% lies in the top ten. The CDR3 contains 14 residues. Trimming left V 5 bases short and J 1 base short, with 12 bases between. Germline CDR1 reads SGHAT; CDR2 reads FQNNGV. Turning to this clone: The target antigen is unknown.

The chain recombines TRBV11-2 with TRBJ2-7; tentatively, D is TRBD1 (6 bases). Sequencing was performed on PBMCs. The TCR was taken from a female donor in good health and CMV-seronegative. As DNA, the CDR3 is TGTGCCAGCAGCCCCGTCCAGGGGTCCTACGAGCAGTACTTC. This sequence encodes CASSPVQGSYEQYF. The variable domain in full, with the rest retrieved from reference TRBV11-2 and TRBJ2-7, is EAGVAQSPRYKIIEKRQSVAFWCNPISGHATLYWYQQILGQGPKLLIQFQNNGVVDDSQLPKDRFSAERLKGVDSTLKIQPAKLEDSAVYLCASSPVQGSYEQYFGPGTRLTVT.